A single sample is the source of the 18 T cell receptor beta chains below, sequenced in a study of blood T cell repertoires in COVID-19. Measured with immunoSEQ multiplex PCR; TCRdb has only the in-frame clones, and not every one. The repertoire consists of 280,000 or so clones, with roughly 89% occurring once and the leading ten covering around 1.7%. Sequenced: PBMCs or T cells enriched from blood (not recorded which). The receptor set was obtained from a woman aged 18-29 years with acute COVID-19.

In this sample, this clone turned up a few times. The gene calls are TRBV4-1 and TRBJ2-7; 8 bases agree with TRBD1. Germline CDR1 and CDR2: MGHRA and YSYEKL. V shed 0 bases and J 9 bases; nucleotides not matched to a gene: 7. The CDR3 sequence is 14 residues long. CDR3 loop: CASSQERTGFRQYF. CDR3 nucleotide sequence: TGCGCCAGCAGCCAAGAAAGGACAGGGTTCAGGCAGTACTTC.

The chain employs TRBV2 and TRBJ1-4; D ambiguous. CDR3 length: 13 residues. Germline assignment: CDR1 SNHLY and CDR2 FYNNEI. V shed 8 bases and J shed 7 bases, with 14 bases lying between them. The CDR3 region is CASAPPPREKLFF. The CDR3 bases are TGTGCCAGCGCCCCTCCCCCGCGTGAAAAACTGTTTTTT.

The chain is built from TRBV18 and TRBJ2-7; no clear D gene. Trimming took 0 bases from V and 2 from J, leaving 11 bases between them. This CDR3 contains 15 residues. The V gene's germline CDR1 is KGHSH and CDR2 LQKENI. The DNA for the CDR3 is TGTGCCAGCTCACCACCCCCCGGCCAGGCCTACGAGCAGTACTTC. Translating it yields CASSPPPGQAYEQYF.

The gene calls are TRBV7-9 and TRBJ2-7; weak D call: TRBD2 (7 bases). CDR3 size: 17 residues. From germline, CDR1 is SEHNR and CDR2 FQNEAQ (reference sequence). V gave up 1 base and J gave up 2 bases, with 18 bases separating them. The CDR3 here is CASSLVWGGHTAYEQYF. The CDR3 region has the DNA TGTGCCAGCAGCTTAGTTTGGGGGGGGCACACTGCCTACGAGCAGTACTTC.

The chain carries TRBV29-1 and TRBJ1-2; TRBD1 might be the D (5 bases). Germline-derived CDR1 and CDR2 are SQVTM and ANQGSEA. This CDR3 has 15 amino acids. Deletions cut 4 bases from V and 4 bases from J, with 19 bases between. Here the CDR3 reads CSVAQTGGVPYGYTF. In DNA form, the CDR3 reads TGCAGCGTTGCCCAAACCGGGGGGGTTCCCTATGGCTACACCTTC.

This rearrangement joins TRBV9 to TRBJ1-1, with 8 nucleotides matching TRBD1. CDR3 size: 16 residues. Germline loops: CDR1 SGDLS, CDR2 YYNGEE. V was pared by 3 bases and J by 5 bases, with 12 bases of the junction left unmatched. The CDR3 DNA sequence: TGTGCCAGCAGCGCCGGGAATGGACAGGGAGGGACTGAAGCTTTCTTT. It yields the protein CASSAGNGQGGTEAFF.

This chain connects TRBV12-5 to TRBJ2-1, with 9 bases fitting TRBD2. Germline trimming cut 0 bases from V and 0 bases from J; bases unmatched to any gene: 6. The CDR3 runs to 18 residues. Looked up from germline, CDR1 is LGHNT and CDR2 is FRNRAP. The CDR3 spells CASGLVLLAGSSYNEQFF. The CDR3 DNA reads TGTGCTAGTGGTTTGGTCCTACTAGCGGGTAGCTCCTACAATGAGCAGTTCTTC.

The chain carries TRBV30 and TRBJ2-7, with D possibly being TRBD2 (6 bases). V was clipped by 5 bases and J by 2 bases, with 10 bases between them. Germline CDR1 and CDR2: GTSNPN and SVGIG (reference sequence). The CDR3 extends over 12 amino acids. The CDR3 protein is CAWSGLAYEQYF. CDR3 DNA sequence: TGTGCCTGGTCGGGACTGGCCTACGAGCAGTACTTC.

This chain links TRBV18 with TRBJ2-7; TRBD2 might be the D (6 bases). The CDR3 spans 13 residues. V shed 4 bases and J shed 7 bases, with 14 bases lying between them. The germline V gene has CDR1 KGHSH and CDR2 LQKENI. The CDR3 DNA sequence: TGTGCCAGCTCACAAACCCTAGCGCGGGAGCAGTACTTC. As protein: CASSQTLAREQYF.

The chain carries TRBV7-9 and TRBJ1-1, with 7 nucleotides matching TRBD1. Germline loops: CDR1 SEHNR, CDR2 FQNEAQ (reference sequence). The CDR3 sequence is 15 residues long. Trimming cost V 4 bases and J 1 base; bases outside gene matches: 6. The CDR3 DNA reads TGTGCCAGCAGCTCCCACCGGACAGGGAACACTGAAGCTTTCTTT. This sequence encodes CASSSHRTGNTEAFF.

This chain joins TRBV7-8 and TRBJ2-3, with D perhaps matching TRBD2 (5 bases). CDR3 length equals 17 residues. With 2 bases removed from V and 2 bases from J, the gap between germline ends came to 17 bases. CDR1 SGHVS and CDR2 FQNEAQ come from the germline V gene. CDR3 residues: CASSLHRRAEVTDTQYF. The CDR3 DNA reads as TGTGCCAGCAGCTTACACCGTCGGGCGGAGGTCACAGATACGCAGTATTTT.

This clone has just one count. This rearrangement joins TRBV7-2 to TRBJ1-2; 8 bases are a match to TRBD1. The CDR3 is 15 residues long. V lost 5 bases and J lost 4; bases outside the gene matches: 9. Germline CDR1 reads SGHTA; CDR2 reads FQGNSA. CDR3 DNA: TGTGCCAGCAGCCGCCTGACAGGGGCTGGCTATGGCTACACCTTC. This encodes CASSRLTGAGYGYTF.

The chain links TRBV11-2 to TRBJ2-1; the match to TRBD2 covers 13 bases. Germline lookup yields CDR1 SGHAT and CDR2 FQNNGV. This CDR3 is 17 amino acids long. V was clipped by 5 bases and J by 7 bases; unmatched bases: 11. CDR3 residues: CASSPRPGLAGRNEQFF. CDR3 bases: TGTGCCAGCAGCCCACGCCCGGGACTAGCGGGGAGAAATGAGCAGTTCTTC. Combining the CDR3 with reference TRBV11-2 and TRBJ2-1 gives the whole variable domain EAGVAQSPRYKIIEKRQSVAFWCNPISGHATLYWYQQILGQGPKLLIQFQNNGVVDDSQLPKDRFSAERLKGVDSTLKIQPAKLEDSAVYLCASSPRPGLAGRNEQFFGPGTRLTVL.

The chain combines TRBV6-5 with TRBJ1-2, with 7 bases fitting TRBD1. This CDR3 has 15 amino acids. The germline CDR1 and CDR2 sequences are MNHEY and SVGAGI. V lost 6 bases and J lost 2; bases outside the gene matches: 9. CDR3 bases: TGTGCCAGCAGACAAGGGACAGTTCAAAACTATGGCTACACCTTC. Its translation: CASRQGTVQNYGYTF.

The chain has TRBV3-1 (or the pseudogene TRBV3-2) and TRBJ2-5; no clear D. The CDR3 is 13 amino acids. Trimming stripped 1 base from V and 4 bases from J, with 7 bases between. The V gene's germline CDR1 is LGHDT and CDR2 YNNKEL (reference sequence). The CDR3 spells CASSQVALETQYF. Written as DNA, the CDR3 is TGTGCCAGCAGCCAAGTAGCTTTAGAGACCCAGTACTTC.

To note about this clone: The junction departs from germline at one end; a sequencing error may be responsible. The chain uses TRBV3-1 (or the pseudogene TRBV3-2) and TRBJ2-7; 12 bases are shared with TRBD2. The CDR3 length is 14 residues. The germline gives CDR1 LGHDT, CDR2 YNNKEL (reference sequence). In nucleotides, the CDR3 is TGTGCCAGCAGCCTAGTCACTAGCGGGAGGAATTTGGACTTC. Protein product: CASSLVTSGRNLDF.

This CDR3 is CASSQEGLAENNEQFF. The CDR3 DNA reads as TGTGCCAGCAGCCAAGAGGGCCTAGCGGAAAACAATGAGCAGTTCTTC. The chain links TRBV3-1 (or the pseudogene TRBV3-2) to TRBJ2-1; TRBD2 matches 7 bases. Germline lookup yields CDR1 LGHDT and CDR2 YNNKEL (reference sequence). The ends lost 0 bases at V and 5 bases at J; junction bases unmatched: 7. The CDR3 runs 16 residues.

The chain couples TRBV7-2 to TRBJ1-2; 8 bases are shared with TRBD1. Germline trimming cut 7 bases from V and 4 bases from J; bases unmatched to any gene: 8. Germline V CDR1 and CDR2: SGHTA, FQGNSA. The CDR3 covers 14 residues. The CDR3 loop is CASTVDRGSYGYTF. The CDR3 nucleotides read TGTGCCAGCACCGTAGACAGGGGTTCCTATGGCTACACCTTC.